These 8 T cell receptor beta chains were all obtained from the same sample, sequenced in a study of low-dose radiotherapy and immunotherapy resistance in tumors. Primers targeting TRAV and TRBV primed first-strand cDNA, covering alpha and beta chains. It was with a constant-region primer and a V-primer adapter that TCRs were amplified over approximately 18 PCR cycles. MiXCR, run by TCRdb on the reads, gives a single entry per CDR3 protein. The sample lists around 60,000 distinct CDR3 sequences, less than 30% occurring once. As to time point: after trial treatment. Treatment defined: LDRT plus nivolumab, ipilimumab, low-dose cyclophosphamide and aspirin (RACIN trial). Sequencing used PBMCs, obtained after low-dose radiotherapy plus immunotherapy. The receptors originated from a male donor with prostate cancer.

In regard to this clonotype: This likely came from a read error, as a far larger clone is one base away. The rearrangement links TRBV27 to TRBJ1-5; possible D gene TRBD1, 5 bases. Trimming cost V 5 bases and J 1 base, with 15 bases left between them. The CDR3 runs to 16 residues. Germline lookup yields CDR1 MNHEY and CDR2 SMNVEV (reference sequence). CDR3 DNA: TGTGCCAGCAGTGGGGGGGTGCTAGTGAGCAATCAGCCCCAGCATTTT. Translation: CASSGGVLVSNQPQHF.

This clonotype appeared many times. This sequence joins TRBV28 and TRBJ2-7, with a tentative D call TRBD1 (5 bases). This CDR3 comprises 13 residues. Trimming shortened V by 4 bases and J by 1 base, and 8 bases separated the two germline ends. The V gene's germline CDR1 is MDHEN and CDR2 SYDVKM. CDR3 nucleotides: TGTGCCAGCAGTTCAGGGTCATCCTACGAGCAGTACTTC. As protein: CASSSGSSYEQYF.

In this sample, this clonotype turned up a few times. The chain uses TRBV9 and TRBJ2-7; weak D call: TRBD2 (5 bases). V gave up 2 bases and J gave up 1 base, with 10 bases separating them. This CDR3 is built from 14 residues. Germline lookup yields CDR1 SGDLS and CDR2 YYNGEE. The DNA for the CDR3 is TGTGCCAGCAGCGTTAGCGCCGGATCCTACGAGCAGTACTTC. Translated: CASSVSAGSYEQYF.

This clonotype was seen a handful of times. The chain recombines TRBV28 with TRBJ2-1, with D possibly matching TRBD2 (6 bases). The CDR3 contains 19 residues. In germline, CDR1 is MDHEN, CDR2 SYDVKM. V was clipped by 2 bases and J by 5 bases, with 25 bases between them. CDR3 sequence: CASSLIRLGFVNRDNEQFF. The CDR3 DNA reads TGTGCCAGCAGTTTAATCCGACTAGGTTTCGTCAATCGGGACAATGAGCAGTTCTTC.

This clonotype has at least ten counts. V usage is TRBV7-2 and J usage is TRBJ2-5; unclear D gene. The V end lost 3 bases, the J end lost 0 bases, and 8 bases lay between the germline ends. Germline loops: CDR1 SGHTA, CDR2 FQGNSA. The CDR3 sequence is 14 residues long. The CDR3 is CASSFQRYQETQYF. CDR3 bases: TGTGCCAGCAGCTTTCAGCGATACCAAGAGACCCAGTACTTC.

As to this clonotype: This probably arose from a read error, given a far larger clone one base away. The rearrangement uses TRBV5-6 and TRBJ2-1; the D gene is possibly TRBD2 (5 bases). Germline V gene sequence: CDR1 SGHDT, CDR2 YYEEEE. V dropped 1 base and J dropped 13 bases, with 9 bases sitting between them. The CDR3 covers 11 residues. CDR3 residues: CASSLWETQFF. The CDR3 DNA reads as TGTGCCAGCAGCTTGTGGGAGACCCAGTTCTTC.

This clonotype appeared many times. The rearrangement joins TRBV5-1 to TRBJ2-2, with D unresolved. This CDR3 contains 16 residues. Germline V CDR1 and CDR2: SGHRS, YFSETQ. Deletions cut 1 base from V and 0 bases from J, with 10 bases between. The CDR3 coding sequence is TGCGCCAGCAGCTTGATGTACAGTTCGAACACCGGGGAGCTGTTTTTT. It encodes CASSLMYSSNTGELFF.

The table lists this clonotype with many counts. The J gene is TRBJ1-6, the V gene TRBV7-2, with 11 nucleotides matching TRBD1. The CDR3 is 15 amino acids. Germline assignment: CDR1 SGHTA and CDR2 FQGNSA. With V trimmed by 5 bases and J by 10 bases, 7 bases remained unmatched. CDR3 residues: CASSAGQGGGSPLHF. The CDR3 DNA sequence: TGTGCCAGCAGCGCGGGACAGGGGGGGGGGTCACCCCTCCACTTT.